These 26 T cell receptor beta chains originate from one sample sequenced in a study of cytomegalovirus exposure and HLA in healthy donors. PCR was performed using 60 Vbeta and 13 Jbeta primers. TCRdb keeps only in-frame clones here, not all; method: immunoSEQ multiplex PCR. Of over 150,000 clones in the sample, around 79% were seen once. Sequenced material: PBMCs. The receptors stem from a man between 35 and 55 years old in good health and CMV-seronegative.

This clone was detected only a few times. Here the CDR3 DNA reads TGTGCCAGCAGTTCACCGGGACAGGGGAACTACGAGCAGTACTTC. The encoded protein is CASSSPGQGNYEQYF. The rearrangement links TRBV27 to TRBJ2-7, with 10 bases fitting TRBD1. This CDR3 has 15 residues. Germline values: CDR1 MNHEY, CDR2 SMNVEV (reference sequence). V lost 4 bases and J lost 3; bases outside the gene matches: 6.

As regards this clone: This CDR3 is also generated by other DNA sequences in the sample. The chain has TRBV28 and TRBJ1-3, with a possible D match to TRBD1 (6 bases). This CDR3 contains 14 residues. The V and J ends lost 5 bases and 2 bases respectively, with 10 bases between them. Germline loops: CDR1 MDHEN, CDR2 SYDVKM. In DNA, the CDR3 is TGTGCCAGCAGTCCCGCAGGGGCTGGAAACACCATATATTTT. This encodes CASSPAGAGNTIYF.

This clone was found a few times. The chain joins TRBV6-4 to TRBJ2-3; TRBD2 agrees at 11 bases. V lost 4 bases, J lost 4 bases, and 1 base stayed unmatched. The V gene's germline CDR1 is MRHNA and CDR2 SNTAGT. There are 14 residues in the CDR3. This CDR3 is CASSVAGGPDTQYF. Here the CDR3 DNA reads TGTGCCAGCAGTGTAGCGGGGGGGCCAGATACGCAGTATTTT.

The chain combines TRBV7-9 with TRBJ2-1; 8 nucleotides agree with TRBD2. The CDR3 consists of 13 residues. V shed 5 bases and J 12 bases; nucleotides not matched to a gene: 9. Germline V gene data show CDR1 as SEHNR and CDR2 as FQNEAQ (reference sequence). CDR3 amino acids: CASSDTLAATQFF. The CDR3 DNA follows: TGTGCCAGCAGCGACACACTAGCGGCGACGCAGTTCTTC.

The chain carries TRBV10-1 and TRBJ2-4, with D possibly being TRBD2 (6 bases). CDR1 is WNHNN and CDR2 is SYGVQD in the germline V gene (reference sequence). V lost 4 bases and J 0 bases, leaving 10 bases between the germline ends. The CDR3 sequence is 15 residues long. Here the CDR3 reads CASSGGDLAKNIQYF. For the CDR3, the DNA is TGCGCCAGCAGTGGGGGGGATCTAGCCAAAAACATTCAGTACTTC.

V is TRBV10-3 and J is TRBJ2-1; D ambiguous. The CDR3 has 11 amino acids. Germline V gene sequence: CDR1 ENHRY, CDR2 SYGVKD. Trimming stripped 3 bases from V and 7 bases from J, with 4 bases between. CDR3 residues: CAISETNEQFF. CDR3 coding DNA: TGTGCCATCAGTGAAACTAATGAGCAGTTCTTC.

This chain connects TRBV6-1 to TRBJ1-3, with a weak D call TRBD1 (6 bases). This CDR3 has 15 amino acids. V dropped 6 bases and J dropped 0 bases, with 12 bases sitting between them. Germline V gives CDR1 MNHNS, CDR2 SASEGT. The CDR3 DNA reads as TGTGCCAGCAGAAAAGGGGGTCTCTCTGGAAACACCATATATTTT. Residues: CASRKGGLSGNTIYF.

The chain carries TRBV7-6 and TRBJ1-2; 7 positions agree with TRBD1. V lost 3 bases and J lost 8; bases outside the gene matches: 6. The CDR3 loop spans 13 amino acids. Germline-derived CDR1 and CDR2 are SGHVS and FNYEAQ. Written as DNA, the CDR3 is TGTGCCAGCAGCTTGGAGGGGGCAACGGGCTACACCTTC. This encodes CASSLEGATGYTF.

This chain joins TRBV11-1 and TRBJ1-2, with D possibly TRBD1 on 6 matching bases. V gave up 5 bases and J gave up 2 bases, with 18 bases separating them. Germline V gives CDR1 SGHAT, CDR2 FQDESV (reference sequence). CDR3 length: 16 amino acids. CDR3 protein: CASSHFPGTTNYGYTF. The CDR3 DNA reads as TGTGCCAGCAGCCATTTTCCCGGGACAACAAACTATGGCTACACCTTC.

The V and J genes are TRBV10-3 and TRBJ1-4; TRBD1 agrees at 8 bases. The CDR3 is made up of 14 amino acids. The junction had 8 bases not matched to a gene; V was cut back by 6 bases and J by 8 bases. Germline loops: CDR1 ENHRY, CDR2 SYGVKD. The CDR3 spells CAISTGTGKEKLFF. CDR3 DNA sequence: TGTGCCATCAGCACCGGGACAGGAAAGGAAAAACTGTTTTTT.

The CDR3 here is CASSVEQTSQETQYF. The CDR3 region has the DNA TGTGCCAGCAGCGTAGAACAGACCAGCCAAGAGACCCAGTACTTC. The chain joins TRBV9 to TRBJ2-5; the D is unclear. Trimming removed 0 bases from V and 1 base from J, with 10 bases in between. CDR1 SGDLS and CDR2 YYNGEE come from the germline V gene. The CDR3 covers 15 residues.

This chain connects TRBV10-3 to TRBJ2-1; 7 positions agree with TRBD2. CDR3 length: 14 residues. Trimming took 0 bases from V and 8 from J; bases not matched to a gene: 4. Germline CDR1 is ENHRY and CDR2 is SYGVKD. CDR3 in amino acids: CAISESKTSDEQFF. CDR3 nucleotide sequence: TGTGCCATCAGTGAGTCGAAAACTAGCGATGAGCAGTTCTTC.

V and J are TRBV9 and TRBJ1-1; 7 bases line up with TRBD1. This CDR3 has 14 residues. Germline CDR1 is SGDLS and CDR2 is YYNGEE. Unmatched junction bases numbered 5, after V lost 6 bases and J lost 0 bases. DNA for the CDR3: TGTGCCAGCAACCAGGGGGATATGAACACTGAAGCTTTCTTT. Translation: CASNQGDMNTEAFF.

V and J are TRBV4-2 and TRBJ1-3, with 9 bases fitting TRBD1. V dropped 1 base and J dropped 2; count of bases not matched to a gene: 12. CDR3 length: 19 residues. The germline V gene has CDR1 LGHNA and CDR2 YNFKEQ. CDR3 sequence: CASSQVKQGAVSPGNTIYF. The CDR3 DNA is TGTGCCAGCAGCCAAGTCAAACAGGGGGCTGTATCCCCTGGAAACACCATATATTTT.

The chain uses TRBV5-4 and TRBJ1-5; D ambiguous. CDR3 length: 15 residues. Germline V gene sequence: CDR1 SGHNT, CDR2 YYREEE (reference sequence). V was trimmed by 0 bases and J by 5 bases, leaving 12 bases between them. As DNA, the CDR3 is TGTGCCAGCAGCTTGGAGGCGGGGAGGGATCAGCCCCAGCATTTT. Amino acids: CASSLEAGRDQPQHF.

The genes are TRBV30 and TRBJ2-7, with 9 bases that match TRBD1. Per germline, CDR1 GTSNPN and CDR2 SVGIG (reference sequence). The junction had 4 bases not matched to a gene; V was cut back by 2 bases and J by 5 bases. This CDR3 contains 13 residues. CDR3 in amino acids: CAWSRDRAHEQYF. In DNA form, the CDR3 reads TGTGCCTGGAGTAGGGACAGGGCTCACGAGCAGTACTTC.

V gene TRBV5-1 combines with J gene TRBJ2-4, with D maybe TRBD2 (6 bases). The CDR3 runs to 14 residues. The germline gives CDR1 SGHRS, CDR2 YFSETQ. V lost 4 bases, J lost 8 bases, and 16 bases lay in between. CDR3 amino acids: CASSEGLPGDIQYF. CDR3 bases: TGCGCCAGCAGCGAGGGACTCCCGGGGGACATTCAGTACTTC.

The V call is TRBV18, the J call TRBJ2-7; no clear D. CDR1 and CDR2 (germline): KGHSH, LQKENI. The V end was cut by 1 base, the J end by 0 bases, with 7 bases between. CDR3 size: 14 residues. The CDR3 sequence: CASSPLGNSYEQYF. Written as DNA, the CDR3 is TGTGCCAGCTCACCACTGGGCAACTCCTACGAGCAGTACTTC. Variable domain in full (rest from reference TRBV18 and TRBJ2-7): NAGVMQNPRHLVRRRGQEARLRCSPMKGHSHVYWYRQLPEEGLKFMVYLQKENIIDESGMPKERFSAEFPKEGPSILRIQQVVRGDSAAYFCASSPLGNSYEQYFGPGTRLTVT.

The CDR3 DNA is TGTGCCAGCAGCCAACAGTCATTCACTGAAGCTTTCTTT. Translating gives CASSQQSFTEAFF. The rearrangement joins TRBV27 to TRBJ1-1; D ambiguous. The germline V gene has CDR1 MNHEY and CDR2 SMNVEV (reference sequence). This CDR3 has 13 residues. Between the trimmed V and J ends, which lost 6 bases and 4 bases, there was a span of 12 bases.

The V call is TRBV5-6, the J call TRBJ2-5; 7 nucleotides align to TRBD2. The J call is in doubt because the DNA end fits TRBJ2-7 better. This CDR3 spans 14 amino acids. CDR1 SGHDT and CDR2 YYEEEE come from the germline V gene. The CDR3 reads CASIKREGSHEQYF. In DNA form, the CDR3 reads TGTGCCAGCATCAAGAGGGAGGGGAGCCACGAGCAGTACTTC.

In its sample, this clone was seen once. V and J are TRBV7-8 and TRBJ1-2; D ambiguous. Trimming took off 4 bases at V and 5 bases at J, with 11 bases between the two ends. The CDR3 extends over 13 amino acids. Looked up from germline, CDR1 is SGHVS and CDR2 is FQNEAQ. The CDR3 DNA reads TGTGCCAGCAGCTCTTACCTCCAGTATGGCTACACCTTC. Encoded protein: CASSSYLQYGYTF.

The chain combines TRBV19 with TRBJ1-5, with 9 nucleotides matching TRBD1. CDR1 and CDR2 from the germline V gene are LNHDA and SQIVND (reference sequence). The CDR3 runs to 17 residues. Trimming cost V 5 bases and J 1 base; bases outside gene matches: 9. The CDR3 nucleotides read TGTGCCAGTAGTGGTATTTTAGACAGGGGGAGCAATCAGCCCCAGCATTTT. The encoded protein is CASSGILDRGSNQPQHF.

The chain combines TRBV10-3 with TRBJ2-6; maybe TRBD2 (6 bases). Looked up from germline, CDR1 is ENHRY and CDR2 is SYGVKD. Trimming removed 6 bases from V and 3 bases from J, with 12 bases in between. There are 15 residues in the CDR3. This chain's CDR3 is CAISTSTSGANVLTF. As DNA, the CDR3 is TGTGCCATCAGCACGTCGACTAGTGGGGCCAACGTCCTGACTTTC.

The rearrangement links TRBV10-3 to TRBJ2-3, with 10 nucleotides matching TRBD1. CDR1 and CDR2 from the germline V gene are ENHRY and SYGVKD. The ends lost 6 bases at V and 4 bases at J; junction bases unmatched: 4. This CDR3 is built from 14 residues. The CDR3 nucleotides are TGTGCCATCAGAGGGACAGGGGCAGCAGATACGCAGTATTTT. This translates into CAIRGTGAADTQYF.

This chain connects TRBV5-6 to TRBJ2-6; TRBD1 agrees at 10 bases. CDR3 length: 17 residues. After removal of 6 bases from V and 3 bases from J, the junction contained 9 bases not matched to a gene. Germline assignment: CDR1 SGHDT and CDR2 YYEEEE. The CDR3 here is CASISRQGAFGANVLTF. The CDR3 nucleotides are TGTGCCAGCATTTCAAGACAGGGGGCTTTTGGGGCCAACGTCCTGACTTTC.

This chain links TRBV19 with TRBJ2-1; 7 nucleotides agree with TRBD1. The CDR3 loop spans 14 amino acids. Germline CDR1 is LNHDA and CDR2 is SQIVND (reference sequence). J was trimmed by 8 bases and V by 3 bases; bases with no gene match: 7. DNA of the CDR3: TGTGCCAGTAGTATGGGGAAGGGGGCACATGAGCAGTTCTTC. It translates to CASSMGKGAHEQFF.